The 18 T cell receptor beta chains below all came from one sample that was sequenced in a study of CD8 T cells in Susac syndrome. Reverse transcription of about 0.5 to 1 ug RNA used random hexamers. TCRdb itself ran the immunoSEQ multiplex PCR reads through MiXCR, one entry per CDR3 protein. The table records some 300,000 distinct CDR3 sequences, approximately 91% of them present only once. The specimen was CD8+ T cells from PBMCs. These receptors were taken from a human donor with multiple sclerosis.

This chain links TRBV25-1 with TRBJ2-1; 8 bases fit TRBD2. CDR1 is MGHDK, CDR2 SYGVNS, per germline. The length of the CDR3 is 14 residues. Trimming removed 8 bases from V and 5 bases from J; junction bases left unmatched: 8. The CDR3 nucleotides are TGTGCCAGCGGCAGGACTAGCAGTCACAATGAGCAGTTCTTC. As protein: CASGRTSSHNEQFF. The variable domain in full, completed from reference TRBV25-1 and TRBJ2-1, reads EADIYQTPRYLVIGTGKKITLECSQTMGHDKMYWYQQDPGMELHLIHYSYGVNSTEKGDLSSESTVSRIRTEHFPLTLESARPSHTSQYLCASGRTSSHNEQFFGPGTRLTVL.

This chain joins TRBV19 and TRBJ2-7, with D perhaps TRBD1 or TRBD2 (5 bases each). The CDR3 contains 15 residues. The V and J ends lost 3 bases and 2 bases respectively, with 14 bases between them. Germline V gives CDR1 LNHDA, CDR2 SQIVND (reference sequence). The CDR3 bases are TGTGCCAGTAGTATTGGGGACGGGCGAGCCTACGAGCAGTACTTC. It translates to CASSIGDGRAYEQYF.

The chain carries TRBV25-1 and TRBJ2-4; 7 bases are a match to TRBD1. V dropped 5 bases and J dropped 1; count of bases not matched to a gene: 5. CDR1 and CDR2 from the germline V gene are MGHDK and SYGVNS. The CDR3 contains 15 residues. CDR3 sequence (DNA): TGTGCCAGCAGTCCGACAGGGTGGGCCAAAAACATTCAGTACTTC. This sequence encodes CASSPTGWAKNIQYF. The full variable domain, in which reference TRBV25-1 and TRBJ2-4 provide the parts outside the CDR3, is EADIYQTPRYLVIGTGKKITLECSQTMGHDKMYWYQQDPGMELHLIHYSYGVNSTEKGDLSSESTVSRIRTEHFPLTLESARPSHTSQYLCASSPTGWAKNIQYFGAGTRLSVL.

The rearrangement uses TRBV6-1 and TRBJ1-2; 11 bases line up with TRBD1. The CDR3 sequence is 16 residues long. Losses at the gene ends were 2 bases for V and 4 bases for J; bases not matched to a gene: 6. The V gene's germline CDR1 is MNHNS and CDR2 SASEGT. CDR3 amino acids: CASSELTGQGGYGYTF. The CDR3 bases are TGTGCCAGCAGTGAACTAACGGGACAGGGGGGCTATGGCTACACCTTC.

This chain connects TRBV24-1 to TRBJ1-2, with 9 bases that match TRBD1. The CDR3 runs to 16 residues. Germline CDR1 and CDR2: KGHDR and SFDVKD. With V trimmed by 10 bases and J by 8 bases, 19 bases remained unmatched. As DNA, the CDR3 is TGTGCCACTTCGCCCAAACTAGGACAGGGGATTGACGGCTACACCTTC. Translation: CATSPKLGQGIDGYTF.

The gene calls are TRBV2 and TRBJ1-1; the D is unclear. Germline CDR1 is SNHLY and CDR2 is FYNNEI. V was shortened by 6 bases and J by 5 bases, with 13 bases between the two germline ends. The CDR3 sequence is 13 residues long. The chain's CDR3 is CASRSTQLTEAFF. The CDR3 bases are TGTGCCAGCAGGTCGACACAGCTAACTGAAGCTTTCTTT.

The V gene is TRBV4-1, the J gene TRBJ2-5; 7 bases align to TRBD2. Germline values: CDR1 MGHRA, CDR2 YSYEKL. Trimming took 4 bases from V and 5 from J; bases not matched to a gene: 7. The CDR3 consists of 14 residues. For the CDR3, the DNA is TGCGCCAGCAGCCTCGGGAGCGGGATGGAGACCCAGTACTTC. Translated, it gives CASSLGSGMETQYF.

The chain uses TRBV4-3 and TRBJ2-1; no firm D call. Trimming took 1 base from V and 5 from J, leaving 12 bases between them. This CDR3 spans 15 amino acids. Germline CDR1 is LGHNA and CDR2 is YSLEER. The CDR3 sequence: CASSQGSQYDNEQFF. In nucleotides, the CDR3 is TGCGCCAGCAGCCAAGGGTCCCAGTATGACAATGAGCAGTTCTTC.

The V and J genes are TRBV4-2 and TRBJ1-1; the D gene is possibly TRBD1 (6 bases). Germline assignment: CDR1 LGHNA and CDR2 YNFKEQ. This CDR3 is 16 amino acids long. V was pared by 0 bases and J by 0 bases, with 11 bases between. Here the CDR3 DNA reads TGTGCCAGCAGCCAAGATTGGCAGGGGCTGAACACTGAAGCTTTCTTT. Translated, it gives CASSQDWQGLNTEAFF.

The rearrangement uses TRBV20-1 and TRBJ2-1; TRBD1 agrees at 12 bases. The CDR3 consists of 14 residues. The V and J ends lost 2 bases and 8 bases, in that order; junction bases with no gene match: 4. CDR1 DFQATT and CDR2 SNEGSKA come from the germline V gene (reference sequence). The CDR3 spells CSARPGQGAYEQFF. CDR3 DNA: TGCAGTGCTAGACCGGGACAGGGGGCTTATGAGCAGTTCTTC.

This clonotype appeared a single time. The V gene is TRBV18, the J gene TRBJ1-2; D gene uncertain. Germline V gene data show CDR1 as KGHSH and CDR2 as LQKENI. V was shortened by 2 bases and J by 7 bases, with 20 bases between the two germline ends. The CDR3 is 16 residues long. The CDR3 reads CASSPKELLKEGGYTF. The CDR3 DNA reads as TGTGCCAGCTCACCAAAGGAATTACTGAAGGAAGGTGGCTACACCTTC.

This chain joins TRBV28 and TRBJ1-4; TRBD1 might be the D (5 bases). Trimming stripped 5 bases from V and 8 bases from J, with 12 bases between. The CDR3 extends over 13 amino acids. Germline V gene data show CDR1 as MDHEN and CDR2 as SYDVKM. This CDR3 is CASSPPGPEKLFF. In DNA form, the CDR3 reads TGTGCCAGCAGTCCGCCGGGGCCCGAAAAACTGTTTTTT. Full variable domain (rest looked up from reference TRBV28 and TRBJ1-4): DVKVTQSSRYLVKRTGEKVFLECVQDMDHENMFWYRQDPGLGLRLIYFSYDVKMKEKGDIPEGYSVSREKKERFSLILESASTNQTSMYLCASSPPGPEKLFFGSGTQLSVL.

V and J are TRBV29-1 and TRBJ1-2; TRBD1 is a possible D gene (5 bases). The CDR3 spans 13 residues. Germline loops: CDR1 SQVTM, CDR2 ANQGSEA. V was cut by 7 bases and J by 4 bases, with 16 bases left in between. The CDR3 nucleotides are TGCAGCGCCAGGCTCCAGACAGTCTATGGCTACACCTTC. It yields the protein CSARLQTVYGYTF.

The chain couples TRBV13 to TRBJ2-1, with TRBD2 identical over 13 bases. V dropped 0 bases and J dropped 6; count of bases not matched to a gene: 8. Germline V gives CDR1 PRHDT, CDR2 FYEKMQ (reference sequence). This CDR3 has 18 amino acids. CDR3 bases: TGTGCCAGCAGCTTAGGGGGGACTAGCGGGATAAACGGCAATGAGCAGTTCTTC. Protein sequence: CASSLGGTSGINGNEQFF.

The rearrangement joins TRBV20-1 to TRBJ2-1, with 10 bases that match TRBD2. This CDR3 spans 14 amino acids. Per germline, CDR1 DFQATT and CDR2 SNEGSKA (reference sequence). The ends lost 3 bases at V and 9 bases at J; junction bases unmatched: 8. CDR3 nucleotide sequence: TGCAGTGCTAGCGGAAGCGGGAGGGTGTTTGAGCAGTTCTTC. Protein sequence: CSASGSGRVFEQFF.

The chain couples TRBV27 to TRBJ2-2; TRBD2 matches at 12 bases. J was trimmed by 7 bases and V by 3 bases; bases with no gene match: 3. Germline assignment: CDR1 MNHEY and CDR2 SMNVEV (reference sequence). The CDR3 consists of 15 residues. The CDR3 spells CASSLRLAGVGELFF. The CDR3, as DNA: TGTGCCAGCAGTTTGAGACTAGCGGGAGTCGGGGAGCTGTTTTTT.

V usage is TRBV6-1 and J usage is TRBJ2-5; D might be TRBD1 (6 bases). This CDR3 comprises 15 residues. With 6 bases removed from V and 0 bases from J, the gap between germline ends came to 14 bases. CDR1 MNHNS and CDR2 SASEGT come from the germline V gene. CDR3 amino acids: CASRAGEWDQETQYF. CDR3 in DNA: TGTGCCAGCAGAGCAGGGGAGTGGGACCAAGAGACCCAGTACTTC.

This clonotype appeared a single time. The chain has TRBV20-1 and TRBJ2-7; 15 positions agree with TRBD2. Germline V gene sequence: CDR1 DFQATT, CDR2 SNEGSKA (reference sequence). The V segment lost 6 bases and the J segment 2 bases; nucleotides outside the gene matches: 5. The CDR3 has 15 residues. CDR3 protein: CSAEGLAGGTYEQYF. CDR3 sequence (DNA): TGCAGTGCGGAGGGACTAGCGGGAGGTACCTACGAGCAGTACTTC.